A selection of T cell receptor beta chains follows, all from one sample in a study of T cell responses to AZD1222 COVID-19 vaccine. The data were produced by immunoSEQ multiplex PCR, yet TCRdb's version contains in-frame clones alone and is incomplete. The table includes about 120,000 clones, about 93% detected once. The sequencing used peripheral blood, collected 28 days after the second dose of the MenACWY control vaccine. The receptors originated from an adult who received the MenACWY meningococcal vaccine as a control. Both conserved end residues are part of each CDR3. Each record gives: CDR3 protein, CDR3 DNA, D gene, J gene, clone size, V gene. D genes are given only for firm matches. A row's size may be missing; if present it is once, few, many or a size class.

cdr3_aa: CASSPIRVANYGYTF
cdr3_nt: TGTGCCAGCTCACCAATAAGGGTAGCTAACTATGGCTACACCTTC
d_call: .
j_call: TRBJ1-2
clone_size: .
v_call: TRBV18

cdr3_aa: CASSLGTKVIEAFF
cdr3_nt: TGTGCCAGCAGCTTGGGGACTAAGGTCATCGAAGCTTTCTTT
d_call: .
j_call: TRBJ1-1
clone_size: once
v_call: TRBV7-9

cdr3_aa: CASSYDRASEAFF
cdr3_nt: TGTGCCAGCAGCTACGACAGGGCCTCTGAAGCTTTCTTT
d_call: TRBD1
j_call: TRBJ1-1
clone_size: .
v_call: TRBV11-2

cdr3_aa: CASSIGQVLGETQYF
cdr3_nt: TGTGCCAGCAGCATCGGACAGGTCCTGGGGGAGACCCAGTACTTC
d_call: TRBD1
j_call: TRBJ2-5
clone_size: .
v_call: TRBV5-4

cdr3_aa: CASRLNEKLFF
cdr3_nt: TGTGCCAGTAGACTGAATGAAAAACTGTTTTTT
d_call: .
j_call: TRBJ1-4
clone_size: .
v_call: TRBV19

cdr3_aa: CASSDSVASTDTQYF
cdr3_nt: TGTGCCAGCAGTGACTCTGTGGCTAGCACAGATACGCAGTATTTT
d_call: .
j_call: TRBJ2-3
clone_size: .
v_call: TRBV6-4

cdr3_aa: CASSLTNTDTQYF
cdr3_nt: TGTGCCAGCAGCTTAACGAACACAGATACGCAGTATTTT
d_call: .
j_call: TRBJ2-3
clone_size: .
v_call: TRBV11-2

cdr3_aa: CASSVGSRVTEAFF
cdr3_nt: TGTGCCAGCAGCGTAGGGTCTCGGGTCACTGAAGCTTTCTTT
d_call: .
j_call: TRBJ1-1
clone_size: once
v_call: TRBV9

cdr3_aa: CASSWRGGNEQFF
cdr3_nt: TGTGCCAGCAGCTGGAGGGGGGGCAATGAGCAGTTCTTC
d_call: .
j_call: TRBJ2-1
clone_size: .
v_call: TRBV5-6

cdr3_aa: CASRRQGDNEKLFF
cdr3_nt: TGTGCCAGCAGACGACAGGGGGATAATGAAAAACTGTTTTTT
d_call: TRBD1
j_call: TRBJ1-4
clone_size: .
v_call: TRBV27

cdr3_aa: CASSPGTSGVTDTQYF
cdr3_nt: TGTGCCAGCAGCCCCGGGACTAGCGGGGTCACAGATACGCAGTATTTT
d_call: TRBD2
j_call: TRBJ2-3
clone_size: .
v_call: TRBV7-2

cdr3_aa: CASSLHGRETDTQYF
cdr3_nt: TGTGCCAGCAGCTTGCATGGTAGGGAAACAGATACGCAGTATTTT
d_call: .
j_call: TRBJ2-3
clone_size: .
v_call: TRBV5-5

cdr3_aa: CASSPARATTNEKLFF
cdr3_nt: TGCGCCAGCAGCCCAGCGAGGGCAACAACTAATGAAAAACTGTTTTTT
d_call: .
j_call: TRBJ1-4
clone_size: .
v_call: TRBV4-3